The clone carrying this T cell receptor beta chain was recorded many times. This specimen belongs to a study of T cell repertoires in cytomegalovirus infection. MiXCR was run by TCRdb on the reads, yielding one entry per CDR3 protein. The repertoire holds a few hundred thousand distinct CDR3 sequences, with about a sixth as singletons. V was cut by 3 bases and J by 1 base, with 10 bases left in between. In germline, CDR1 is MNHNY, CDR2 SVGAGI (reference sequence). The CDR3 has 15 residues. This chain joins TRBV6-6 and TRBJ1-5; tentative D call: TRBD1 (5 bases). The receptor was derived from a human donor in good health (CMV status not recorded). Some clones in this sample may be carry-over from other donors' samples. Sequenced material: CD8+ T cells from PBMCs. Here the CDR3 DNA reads TGTGCCAGCAGTTATCCAGGGTCGAGCAATCAGCCCCAGCATTTT. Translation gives CASSYPGSSNQPQHF.